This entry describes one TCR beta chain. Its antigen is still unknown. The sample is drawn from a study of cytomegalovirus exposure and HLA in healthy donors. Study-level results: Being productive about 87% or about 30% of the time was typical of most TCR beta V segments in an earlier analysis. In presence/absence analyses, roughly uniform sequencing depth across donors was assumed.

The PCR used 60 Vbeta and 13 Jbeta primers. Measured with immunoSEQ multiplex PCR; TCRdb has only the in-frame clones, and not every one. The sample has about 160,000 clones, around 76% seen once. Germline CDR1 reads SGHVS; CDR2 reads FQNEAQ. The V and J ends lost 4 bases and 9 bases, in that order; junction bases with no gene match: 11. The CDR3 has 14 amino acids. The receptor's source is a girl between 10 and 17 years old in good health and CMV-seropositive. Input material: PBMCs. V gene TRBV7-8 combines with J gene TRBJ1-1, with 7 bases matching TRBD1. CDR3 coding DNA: TGTGCCAGCAGCTCCAGGGACAGTATCCCCAAAGCTTTCTTT. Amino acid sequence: CASSSRDSIPKAFF.